The 26 T cell receptor beta chains reported below all come from one sample, sequenced in a study of blood T cell repertoires in COVID-19. Clones were read by immunoSEQ multiplex PCR, and TCRdb kept only the in-frame ones, dropping some. The data hold approximately 140,000 clones, with under 90% observed a single time. The specimen was peripheral blood. The receptors originated from a human donor in a cohort sampled during active COVID-19.

J is TRBJ2-7 and V is TRBV9; D possibly corresponds to TRBD1 (6 bases). The V end lost 4 bases, the J end lost 3 bases, and 11 bases lay between the germline ends. The CDR3 is 13 residues long. The V gene's germline CDR1 is SGDLS and CDR2 YYNGEE. The CDR3 region is CASSPPDSYEQYF. Written as DNA, the CDR3 is TGTGCCAGCAGCCCTCCGGACAGCTACGAGCAGTACTTC.

V gene TRBV6-5 combines with J gene TRBJ2-7; TRBD1 might be the D (7 bases). Germline V lookup: CDR1 MNHEY, CDR2 SVGAGI. V was clipped by 7 bases and J by 6 bases, with 22 bases between them. This CDR3 has 15 amino acids. CDR3 sequence: CASTTPRGTAGEQYF. The CDR3, as DNA: TGTGCCAGCACCACCCCCCGGGGGACAGCGGGCGAGCAGTACTTC.

This rearrangement joins TRBV6-5 to TRBJ2-5, with 9 bases fitting TRBD2. Trimming cost V 8 bases and J 5 bases; bases outside gene matches: 9. The CDR3 runs 14 residues. CDR1 and CDR2 (germline): MNHEY, SVGAGI. The CDR3 coding sequence is TGTGCCAGCCGCCCCGGGCTAGCGGGGGAGACCCAGTACTTC. Protein sequence: CASRPGLAGETQYF.

This clone is a singleton in its sample. The rearrangement uses TRBV7-9 and TRBJ1-3; a weak D match, TRBD1 (6 bases). The V end was cut by 4 bases, the J end by 1 base, with 11 bases between. The CDR3 covers 15 residues. Germline V CDR1 and CDR2: SEHNR, FQNEAQ (reference sequence). The CDR3 region has the DNA TGTGCCAGCAGCTCCAGGACAGTTTCTGGAAACACCATATATTTT. Translation: CASSSRTVSGNTIYF.

This clone was counted once. The V gene is TRBV11-3, the J gene TRBJ1-1, with TRBD1 matching 8 bases. Germline CDR1 SGHNT, CDR2 YENEEA. CDR3 size: 16 residues. J lost 1 base, V lost 4 bases, and 8 bases had no gene match. CDR3 protein: CASSSRTGLGNTEAFF. In nucleotides, the CDR3 is TGTGCCAGCAGCTCCCGGACAGGGCTGGGGAACACTGAAGCTTTCTTT.

V and J are TRBV28 and TRBJ1-2; D may be TRBD1 (5 bases). The CDR3 is 13 amino acids. The germline gives CDR1 MDHEN, CDR2 SYDVKM. The V end lost 6 bases, the J end lost 3 bases, and 11 bases lay between the germline ends. The CDR3 bases are TGTGCCAGCAGGGCGCAGGGCGACTATGGCTACACCTTC. Translating it yields CASRAQGDYGYTF.

V is TRBV4-1 and J is TRBJ1-4; possible D gene TRBD1, 5 bases. Germline CDR1 is MGHRA and CDR2 is YSYEKL. The CDR3 consists of 16 residues. The germline V and J ends were trimmed by 2 bases and 0 bases, with 10 bases remaining between them. As DNA, the CDR3 is TGCGCCAGCAGCCAACAGGGCTCTGCAACTAATGAAAAACTGTTTTTT. It specifies CASSQQGSATNEKLFF.

This clone was counted only a few times. The rearrangement uses TRBV27 and TRBJ1-2; D gene unclear. V was pared by 5 bases and J by 2 bases, with 15 bases between. Germline lookup yields CDR1 MNHEY and CDR2 SMNVEV (reference sequence). The CDR3 has 15 amino acids. As DNA, the CDR3 is TGTGCCAGCAGTAAATACAGTGATCTCAACTATGGCTACACCTTC. Amino acids: CASSKYSDLNYGYTF.

This chain links TRBV27 with TRBJ2-3; D possibly corresponds to TRBD2 (6 bases). This CDR3 contains 14 residues. The V and J ends lost 1 base and 3 bases respectively, with 8 bases between them. CDR1 MNHEY and CDR2 SMNVEV come from the germline V gene (reference sequence). CDR3 residues: CASSLWGETDTQYF. CDR3 coding DNA: TGTGCCAGCAGTTTATGGGGGGAGACAGATACGCAGTATTTT.

In its sample, this clone was seen many times. The chain links TRBV7-2 to TRBJ1-5; D is perhaps TRBD1 (5 bases). Germline V gene sequence: CDR1 SGHTA, CDR2 FQGNSA. This CDR3 contains 15 residues. Trimming cost V 4 bases and J 3 bases, with 13 bases left between them. This CDR3 is CASSWQGLDNQPQHF. In DNA, the CDR3 is TGTGCCAGCAGCTGGCAGGGCTTGGACAATCAGCCCCAGCATTTT.

J is TRBJ2-1 and V is TRBV5-4; 10 bases fit TRBD1. Looked up from germline, CDR1 is SGHNT and CDR2 is YYREEE (reference sequence). The CDR3 covers 13 residues. V shed 3 bases, J shed 9 bases, and the junction held 3 bases outside the gene matches. This chain's CDR3 is CASSSGTGVEQFF. The CDR3 DNA follows: TGTGCCAGCAGCTCCGGGACAGGGGTTGAGCAGTTCTTC.

This chain links TRBV11-2 with TRBJ2-7; D is ambiguous. Between the trimmed V and J ends, which lost 5 bases and 4 bases, there was a span of 18 bases. This CDR3 comprises 15 residues. Germline CDR1 reads SGHAT; CDR2 reads FQNNGV. The CDR3 sequence is CASSREPGELYEQYF. CDR3 nucleotide sequence: TGTGCCAGCAGCCGAGAGCCGGGTGAGCTTTACGAGCAGTACTTC.

The chain combines TRBV5-1 with TRBJ2-3, with TRBD1 matching 9 bases. The J segment lost 4 bases and the V segment lost 6 bases, leaving 6 bases of the junction unmatched. CDR3 length: 14 amino acids. Germline V gene sequence: CDR1 SGHRS, CDR2 YFSETQ. CDR3 nucleotide sequence: TGCGCCAGCACCCCGGGACAGGGATCAGATACGCAGTATTTT. It specifies CASTPGQGSDTQYF.

The chain is built from TRBV5-1 and TRBJ2-3; weak D call: TRBD1 (5 bases). Germline V gene lookup returns CDR1 SGHRS and CDR2 YFSETQ. V lost 1 base, J lost 0 bases, and 9 bases lay in between. The CDR3 contains 15 residues. CDR3 protein: CASSLQDTSTDTQYF. DNA for the CDR3: TGCGCCAGCAGCTTGCAGGACACAAGCACAGATACGCAGTATTTT. Full variable domain (outside the CDR3, taken from reference TRBV5-1 and TRBJ2-3): KAGVTQTPRYLIKTRGQQVTLSCSPISGHRSVSWYQQTPGQGLQFLFEYFSETQRNKGNFPGRFSGRQFSNSRSEMNVSTLELGDSALYLCASSLQDTSTDTQYFGPGTRLTVL.

This chain uses TRBV9 with TRBJ2-7, with 11 bases that match TRBD1. J gave up 6 bases and V 4 bases, and 6 bases lay outside the gene matches. Germline-derived CDR1 and CDR2 are SGDLS and YYNGEE. The CDR3 has 14 amino acids. The CDR3 DNA reads TGTGCCAGCAGCTTTGGACAGGGGGCTTCCGAGCAGTACTTC. Translated, it gives CASSFGQGASEQYF.

This chain connects TRBV7-9 to TRBJ1-2, with 7 nucleotides matching TRBD1. This CDR3 is built from 14 residues. CDR1 is SEHNR, CDR2 FQNEAQ, per germline (reference sequence). V lost 5 bases, J lost 3 bases, and 6 bases stayed unmatched. CDR3: CASSLTGTDYGYTF. CDR3 sequence (DNA): TGTGCCAGCAGCCTAACCGGGACAGACTATGGCTACACCTTC.

The V gene is TRBV28, the J gene TRBJ2-7; no definite D call. CDR3 length: 12 residues. Per the germline V gene, CDR1 is MDHEN and CDR2 is SYDVKM. This chain's CDR3 is CPTQSSEYEQYF. Here the CDR3 DNA reads TGTCCCACCCAGTCCTCGGAGTACGAGCAGTACTTC.

V usage is TRBV28 and J usage is TRBJ1-5, with 9 bases fitting TRBD1. The CDR3 runs 17 residues. Germline lookup yields CDR1 MDHEN and CDR2 SYDVKM. The ends lost 3 bases at V and 4 bases at J; junction bases unmatched: 10. The CDR3 bases are TGTGCCAGCAGTTTGGCCGGGACAGGGAGAGGGAATCAGCCCCAGCATTTT. Its protein is CASSLAGTGRGNQPQHF. Using reference TRBV28 and TRBJ1-5 for the parts outside the CDR3, the full variable domain is DVKVTQSSRYLVKRTGEKVFLECVQDMDHENMFWYRQDPGLGLRLIYFSYDVKMKEKGDIPEGYSVSREKKERFSLILESASTNQTSMYLCASSLAGTGRGNQPQHFGDGTRLSIL.

The gene calls are TRBV3-1 (or the pseudogene TRBV3-2) and TRBJ2-7, with 14 bases fitting TRBD2. The CDR3 covers 15 residues. The J segment lost 7 bases and the V segment lost 4 bases, leaving 6 bases of the junction unmatched. CDR1 and CDR2 from the germline V gene are LGHDT and YNNKEL (reference sequence). CDR3 region: CASSRTSGGPLEQYF. The CDR3 nucleotides are TGTGCCAGCAGCCGGACTAGCGGGGGGCCTCTGGAGCAGTACTTC.

This clone has only one observation. The chain has TRBV10-3 and TRBJ1-1; 9 bases are a match to TRBD1. The ends lost 5 bases at V and 0 bases at J; junction bases unmatched: 4. Germline V gives CDR1 ENHRY, CDR2 SYGVKD. The CDR3 totals 15 residues. The CDR3 reads CAISRQGGMNTEAFF. CDR3 coding DNA: TGTGCCATCAGTCGACAGGGGGGCATGAACACTGAAGCTTTCTTT.

The genes are TRBV6-1 and TRBJ1-1; D gene unclear. The CDR3 runs to 14 residues. V shed 3 bases and J shed 4 bases, with 12 bases lying between them. Looked up from germline, CDR1 is MNHNS and CDR2 is SASEGT. CDR3 nucleotide sequence: TGTGCCAGCAGTGATATAGTTCCTTCCACTGAAGCTTTCTTT. Translated: CASSDIVPSTEAFF.

The chain joins TRBV5-1 to TRBJ1-3; D is unclear. V was trimmed by 0 bases and J by 2 bases, leaving 6 bases between them. The CDR3 covers 14 residues. The germline V gene encodes CDR1 SGHRS and CDR2 YFSETQ. The CDR3 DNA follows: TGCGCCAGCAGCTTGGACGGGGCTGGAAACACCATATATTTT. Encoded protein: CASSLDGAGNTIYF.

The J gene is TRBJ2-2, the V gene TRBV19; 8 bases map to TRBD1. This CDR3 is 15 amino acids long. CDR1 LNHDA and CDR2 SQIVND come from the germline V gene (reference sequence). Trimming removed 8 bases from V and 0 bases from J; junction bases left unmatched: 5. CDR3 bases: TGTGCCAGTTCACAGGGGGTCGCGAACACCGGGGAGCTGTTTTTT. Its translation: CASSQGVANTGELFF. The variable domain in full, completed from reference TRBV19 and TRBJ2-2, reads DGGITQSPKYLFRKEGQNVTLSCEQNLNHDAMYWYRQDPGQGLRLIYYSQIVNDFQKGDIAEGYSVSREKKESFPLTVTSAQKNPTAFYLCASSQGVANTGELFFGEGSRLTVL.

V is TRBV6-4 and J is TRBJ1-2; the D gene is possibly TRBD1 (6 bases). Deletions cut 4 bases from V and 6 bases from J, with 15 bases between. CDR1 MRHNA and CDR2 SNTAGT come from the germline V gene. The CDR3 length is 14 residues. CDR3 in DNA: TGTGCCAGCAGTGCAACACAGGGAGTGGATGGCTACACCTTC. Protein sequence: CASSATQGVDGYTF.

The V and J genes are TRBV19 and TRBJ2-2; TRBD1 matches at 7 bases. Germline V gene data show CDR1 as LNHDA and CDR2 as SQIVND (reference sequence). Trimming cost V 5 bases and J 0 bases; bases outside gene matches: 6. The CDR3 is made up of 16 amino acids. The CDR3 loop is CASSSDRVANTGELFF. In DNA, the CDR3 is TGTGCCAGTAGTTCAGACAGGGTAGCGAACACCGGGGAGCTGTTTTTT.

The V and J genes are TRBV7-3 and TRBJ2-5; tentative D call: TRBD1 (5 bases). Germline lookup yields CDR1 SGHTA and CDR2 FQGTGA. Trimming shortened V by 5 bases and J by 5 bases, and 12 bases separated the two germline ends. This CDR3 contains 13 residues. The DNA of the CDR3 is TGTGCCAGCAGCCTGGGTCCAGGGGAGACCCAGTACTTC. Translation: CASSLGPGETQYF.